This TCR beta chain was obtained from a study of cytomegalovirus exposure and HLA in healthy donors. Study details: The study's early data release held about 85 million unique TCRs from HLA-typed donors. General study findings and limits: A link between a missense DCLRE1C variant and TCR beta V- and J-gene trimming emerged from a later analysis. Immune exposure information comprised only CMV serostatus.

The count of this clone is one. Its antigen is still unknown. PCR was performed using 60 Vbeta and 13 Jbeta primers. Produced via immunoSEQ multiplex PCR; TCRdb's table is partial and in-frame only. The sample holds some 150,000 clones, 80% to 90% seen once. Germline CDR1 SNHLY, CDR2 FYNNEI. V shed 7 bases, J shed 3 bases, and the junction held 11 bases outside the gene matches. The CDR3 is made up of 15 amino acids. The TCR originated in a woman under 30 in good health and CMV-seronegative. The gene calls are TRBV2 and TRBJ2-5, with 7 bases that match TRBD2. Source material: PBMCs. The chain's CDR3 is CASTQGWGGEETQYF. DNA for the CDR3: TGTGCCAGCACCCAAGGCTGGGGGGGGGAAGAGACCCAGTACTTC.